This TCR beta chain was sequenced in a study of blood T cell repertoires in COVID-19. On the study more broadly: Sites across the United States, Italy and Spain contributed samples from acute and convalescent COVID-19. Sources were T cells, B-cell-depleted T cells, or PBMCs; the material itself was cDNA or gDNA.

Original methodology: How many nucleated cells were present was estimated from reference gene primer amplification. Produced via immunoSEQ multiplex PCR; TCRdb's table is partial and in-frame only. The D gene and trimming were derived from the DNA, and the V and J assignments and clone size from that table. The data hold 60,000 to 75,000 clones, with roughly 88% observed a single time. V lost 4 bases and J 9 bases, leaving 15 bases between the germline ends. Germline V lookup: CDR1 MDHEN, CDR2 SYDVKM. There are 14 residues in the CDR3. Input material: peripheral blood. The clonotype originates from an elderly woman with active COVID-19. The rearrangement joins TRBV28 to TRBJ2-2, with D possibly matching TRBD2 (6 bases). CDR3 sequence reads: CASSWVGGPRELFF. The CDR3 DNA sequence: TGTGCCAGCAGTTGGGTGGGGGGACCCCGGGAGCTGTTTTTT.